The 23 T cell receptor beta chains listed next were all sequenced from one sample in a study of T cells in women clearing cervical HPV infection (dated by TCRdb to the late 2010s). The library was obtained by the immunoSEQ multiplex PCR assay. TCRdb re-hosts the immuneACCESS table, in-frame sequences only. Its copies lack some clones; in the studies checked, an unresolved V gene accounts for under half of them, and the cause for the rest is not known. This sample's table lists 35,000 to 45,000 clones. The ten top clones hold under 7% of the sample. The specimen sequenced was blood buffy coat. These receptor sequences come from a woman aged 18 to 75 with a cervical HPV16 infection that either progressed to CIN3+ or cleared (not recorded which).

Notes on this clone: The read ends 3 residues before the CDR3 terminus; that terminus is restored from the germline J gene. The V and J genes are TRBV5-4 and TRBJ1-6; D is perhaps TRBD1 (5 bases). V lost 0 bases, J lost 2 bases, and 9 bases lay in between. The germline gives CDR1 SGHNT, CDR2 YYREEE (reference sequence). The CDR3 contains 16 residues. The covered CDR3 bases are TGTGCCAGCAGCTTGGACGAAGGGGCCTATAATTCACCC. This translates into CASSLDEGAYNSP. The complete CDR3 reads CASSLDEGAYNSPLHF.

Note on this clone: The DNA ends 3 residues before the CDR3 does, and the rest of the CDR3 is filled in from the germline J gene. The chain recombines TRBV5-1 with TRBJ2-1, with TRBD1 matching over 9 bases. Germline V lookup: CDR1 SGHRS, CDR2 YFSETQ. This CDR3 region has 15 residues. V was pared by 5 bases and J by 3 bases, with 6 bases of the junction left unmatched. CDR3 DNA (partial): TGCGCCAGCAGTGCTGGACAGGGGAACTACAATGAG. Translating gives CASSAGQGNYNE. The whole CDR3 is CASSAGQGNYNEQFF.

As for this clone: The missing CDR3 end, 3 residues past where the read stops, is filled in from the germline J gene. The V gene is TRBV18, the J gene TRBJ2-2; 10 positions match TRBD2. Germline V gene data show CDR1 as KGHSH and CDR2 as LQKENI. V shed 3 bases, J shed 3 bases, and the junction held 1 base outside the gene matches. This CDR3 has 15 residues. The CDR3: CASSPTSGYTGELFF. The part of the CDR3 DNA that was read is TGTGCCAGCTCACCGACTAGCGGGTACACCGGGGAG.

As to this clone: The DNA ends 3 residues before the CDR3 does, and the rest of the CDR3 is filled in from the germline J gene. The chain uses TRBV28 and TRBJ2-6; 7 bases agree with TRBD1. The germline gives CDR1 MDHEN, CDR2 SYDVKM. V gave up 6 bases and J gave up 4 bases; unmatched junction bases: 9. CDR3 length equals 16 residues. The CDR3 bases that were read are TGTGCCAGCAGGGGGGACAGCTCAGGCGGGGCCAACGTC. Amino acids: CASRGDSSGGANV. From start to end, the CDR3 is CASRGDSSGGANVLTF.

Incomplete CDR3 DNA: TGCAGTGCTAGAGTAGACAACCAAGAGACC. This translates into CSARVDNQET. The CDR3 in its entirety is CSARVDNQETQYF. The gene calls are TRBV20-1 and TRBJ2-5, with no clear D. The sequence runs out 3 residues before the end of the CDR3; the remainder is reconstructed from the germline J gene. The CDR3 length is 13 residues. Per the germline V gene, CDR1 is DFQATT and CDR2 is SNEGSKA (reference sequence). V was pared by 1 base and J by 0 bases, with 6 bases between.

Worth noting for this clone: The observed sequence ends 3 residues before the CDR3 terminus, with the missing tail filled in from the germline J gene. This chain connects TRBV18 to TRBJ1-1; TRBD1 matches 9 bases. Germline loops: CDR1 KGHSH, CDR2 LQKENI. The CDR3 sequence is 15 residues long. The CDR3 bases that were read are TGTGCCAGCTCAATCGACAGGGGGTCCTCCTACGAG. It translates to CASSIDRGSSYE. In full, the CDR3 reads CASSIDRGSSYEAFF.

In regard to this clone: Read coverage stops 3 residues before the CDR3 terminus; the germline J gene supplies the remainder. The chain employs TRBV30 and TRBJ1-4; 12 nucleotides line up with TRBD1. Germline V gene data show CDR1 as GTSNPN and CDR2 as SVGIG (reference sequence). The CDR3 is 18 amino acids. CDR3 sequence reads: CAWSVKGTGGYGANVLFF. The CDR3 bases that were read are TGTGCCTGGAGTGTAAAAGGGACAGGGGGCTATGGGGCCAACGTA. The full variable domain, completed using reference TRBV30 and TRBJ1-4, is SQTIHQWPATLVQPVGSPLSLECTVEGTSNPNLYWYRQAAGRGLQLLFYSVGIGQISSEVPQNLSASRPQDRQFILSSKKLLLSDSGFYLCAWSVKGTGGYGANVLFFGSGTQLSVL.

Worth noting for this clone: Read data end 3 residues before the CDR3 end; the end is taken from the germline J gene. The rearrangement links TRBV19 to TRBJ1-4; 8 bases agree with TRBD1. This CDR3 is 15 amino acids long. V shed 2 bases and J 7 bases; nucleotides not matched to a gene: 6. Germline CDR1 LNHDA, CDR2 SQIVND (reference sequence). CDR3 bases read: TGTGCCAGTAGTATACAGGGGGCCGGGAGTGAAAAA. It translates to CASSIQGAGSEK. The CDR3, in full, reads CASSIQGAGSEKLFF. Full variable domain (remainder filled in from reference TRBV19 and TRBJ1-4): DGGITQSPKYLFRKEGQNVTLSCEQNLNHDAMYWYRQDPGQGLRLIYYSQIVNDFQKGDIAEGYSVSREKKESFPLTVTSAQKNPTAFYLCASSIQGAGSEKLFFGSGTQLSVL.

Regarding this clone: The read terminates 3 residues ahead of where the CDR3 ends, so the germline J gene completes it. The rearrangement links TRBV28 to TRBJ2-5; the match to TRBD2 covers 11 bases. This CDR3 has 16 residues. Trimming took 5 bases from V and 3 from J; bases not matched to a gene: 8. Germline V gene sequence: CDR1 MDHEN, CDR2 SYDVKM. Here the CDR3 reads CASSRFTSGGKETQYF. Partial CDR3 DNA: TGTGCCAGCAGTCGTTTCACTAGCGGGGGTAAAGAGACC.

Comment on this clone: The read stops 3 residues short of the end of the CDR3; the missing end is completed from the germline J gene. This chain joins TRBV2 and TRBJ2-3; D ambiguous. Per the germline V gene, CDR1 is SNHLY and CDR2 is FYNNEI. The CDR3 is made up of 17 amino acids. The V end lost 2 bases, the J end lost 4 bases, and 19 bases lay between the germline ends. The CDR3 region is CASSEFVARSAADTQYF. The CDR3 bases that were read are TGTGCCAGCAGTGAATTCGTTGCCAGGTCAGCTGCAGATACG.

Note on this clone: The sequenced fragment ends 3 residues before the CDR3 boundary, so the rest is inferred from the germline J gene. The chain joins TRBV6-1 to TRBJ2-3; 14 bases match TRBD2. The CDR3 has 17 residues. CDR1 is MNHNS, CDR2 SASEGT, per germline. Germline trimming cut 1 base from V and 4 bases from J; bases unmatched to any gene: 4. The part of the CDR3 DNA that was read is TGTGCCAGCAGTGAAGTGAAGACTAGCGGGGGGGCAGATACG. It codes for CASSEVKTSGGADT. In full, the CDR3 reads CASSEVKTSGGADTQYF.

Comment on this clone: The read halts 3 residues ahead of the CDR3 end, with the missing end drawn from the germline J gene. The V call is TRBV6-2 or TRBV6-3, the J call TRBJ2-6, with 7 bases identical to TRBD1. Per the germline V gene, CDR1 is MNHEY and CDR2 is SVGEGT. CDR3 length equals 15 residues. After removal of 4 bases from V and 4 bases from J, the junction contained 4 bases not matched to a gene. CDR3 in amino acids: CASSSGTAGANVLTF. The sequenced part of the CDR3 DNA is TGTGCCAGCAGTTCCGGGACAGCCGGGGCCAACGTC.

Comments on this clone: The CDR3 extends 3 residues past the end of the read, so its final part is completed from the germline J gene. The chain employs TRBV20-1 and TRBJ2-7; 13 nucleotides line up with TRBD2. The germline gives CDR1 DFQATT, CDR2 SNEGSKA (reference sequence). The CDR3 consists of 15 residues. V gave up 5 bases and J gave up 5 bases; unmatched junction bases: 9. The DNA read from the CDR3 is TGCAGTGCTGAAGGACTAGCGGGAGATCTCAACGAG. Protein sequence: CSAEGLAGDLNE. The full CDR3 sequence reads CSAEGLAGDLNEQYF.

As regards this clone: The CDR3 end lies 3 residues beyond the end of the read and is filled in from the germline J gene. The rearrangement links TRBV19 to TRBJ2-3, with 7 bases identical to TRBD1. The CDR3 has 15 amino acids. The germline V gene has CDR1 LNHDA and CDR2 SQIVND (reference sequence). The CDR3 sequence: CASTFGTASNQPQYF. Incomplete CDR3 DNA: TGTGCCAGTACCTTCGGGACAGCCAGCAATCAGCCG.

A word on this clone: The read stops 3 residues short of the end of the CDR3; the missing end is completed from the germline J gene. The rearrangement joins TRBV3-1 (or the pseudogene TRBV3-2) to TRBJ1-2; 7 nucleotides agree with TRBD1. CDR3 length: 17 amino acids. Germline V gene sequence: CDR1 LGHDT, CDR2 YNNKEL (reference sequence). Germline trimming cut 1 base from V and 4 bases from J; bases unmatched to any gene: 12. The part of the CDR3 DNA that was read is TGTGCCAGCAGCCAAGTGGGCTCGGGACAGCCGTTCTATGGC. Protein product: CASSQVGSGQPFYG. The whole CDR3 sequence reads CASSQVGSGQPFYGYTF.

To note about this clone: The CDR3 goes on 3 residues after the read ends, and that part is filled in from the germline J gene. This rearrangement joins TRBV19 to TRBJ2-2, with D maybe TRBD2 (7 bases). The germline V gene has CDR1 LNHDA and CDR2 SQIVND (reference sequence). The V end lost 3 bases, the J end lost 7 bases, and 12 bases lay between the germline ends. CDR3 length equals 14 residues. The CDR3 DNA, read in part, is TGTGCCAGTAGTATGGGGGGGGGCAGCGGGGAG. Translating it yields CASSMGGGSGE. The full CDR3 is CASSMGGGSGELFF.

About this clone itself: The junction departs from germline at one end; a sequencing error may be responsible. The observed sequence ends 3 residues before the CDR3 terminus, with the missing tail filled in from the germline J gene. The chain links TRBV19 to TRBJ1-2, with 8 bases that match TRBD1. The CDR3 covers 13 residues. Germline V gene sequence: CDR1 LNHDA, CDR2 SQIVND (reference sequence). CDR3 bases read: TGTGCCAGTAGTTCTGGACAGGGCTATGTC. It encodes CASSSGQGYV. From start to end, the CDR3 is CASSSGQGYVYTF.

A note on this clone: The read terminates 3 residues ahead of where the CDR3 ends, so the germline J gene completes it. The chain links TRBV29-1 to TRBJ2-3; the match to TRBD2 covers 11 bases. The CDR3 spans 17 residues. Germline V gives CDR1 SQVTM, CDR2 ANQGSEA. V lost 3 bases to trimming and J lost 2 bases; unmatched junction nucleotides: 10. CDR3: CSVDLLGLAEITDTQYF. The part of the CDR3 DNA that was read is TGCAGCGTTGACCTTTTGGGACTAGCGGAGATCACAGATACG.

Worth noting for this clone: The read terminates 3 residues before the CDR3 end, so the remaining end is supplied by the germline J gene. The chain joins TRBV5-1 to TRBJ2-3; TRBD1 matches at 9 bases. V was clipped by 5 bases and J by 4 bases; unmatched bases: 8. Germline V CDR1 and CDR2: SGHRS, YFSETQ. This CDR3 comprises 15 residues. Partial CDR3 DNA: TGCGCCAGCAGTACCGGGACAGGGTTTGCAGATACG. This encodes CASSTGTGFADT. The CDR3 as a whole reads CASSTGTGFADTQYF.

Notes on this clone: The read terminates 3 residues ahead of where the CDR3 ends, so the germline J gene completes it. The V call is TRBV19, the J call TRBJ2-6, with D maybe TRBD1 (6 bases). With 7 bases removed from V and 4 bases from J, the gap between germline ends came to 11 bases. Germline V gene sequence: CDR1 LNHDA, CDR2 SQIVND (reference sequence). The CDR3 extends over 14 amino acids. The CDR3 here is CASKTGAGANVLTF. The DNA read from the CDR3 is TGTGCCAGTAAGACAGGAGCCGGGGCCAACGTC.

The CDR3 sequence is CASSSKRDRLFF. The CDR3 bases that were read are TGTGCCAGCAGTTCAAAGCGGGATAGG. The rearrangement links TRBV28 to TRBJ2-2; 7 bases are a match to TRBD2. The CDR3 end is not reached by the read, which stops 3 residues before it; the germline J gene fills it in. Germline CDR1 reads MDHEN; CDR2 reads SYDVKM. There are 12 residues in the CDR3.

Remarks on this clone: Coverage ceases 3 residues before the CDR3 finishes, and the germline J gene fills in the end. The genes are TRBV20-1 and TRBJ1-3, with D maybe TRBD1 (6 bases). The CDR3 consists of 15 residues. Germline CDR1 DFQATT, CDR2 SNEGSKA (reference sequence). Trimming left V 0 bases short and J 3 bases short, with 12 bases between. The CDR3 DNA, read in part, is TGCAGTGCTAGAGATCCCAGGGGAGGTGGAAACACC. Translating gives CSARDPRGGGNT. The full CDR3 protein is CSARDPRGGGNTIYF.

Turning to this clone: The DNA ends 3 residues before the CDR3 does, and the rest of the CDR3 is filled in from the germline J gene. The rearrangement links TRBV7-3 to TRBJ2-5, with TRBD2 identical over 7 bases. Germline trimming cut 5 bases from V and 5 bases from J; bases unmatched to any gene: 11. Germline V gives CDR1 SGHTA, CDR2 FQGTGA. This CDR3 has 15 amino acids. The covered CDR3 bases are TGTGCCAGCAGCCCGAACGGCGGGAGTGGCGAGACC. It codes for CASSPNGGSGET. The whole CDR3 is CASSPNGGSGETQYF.